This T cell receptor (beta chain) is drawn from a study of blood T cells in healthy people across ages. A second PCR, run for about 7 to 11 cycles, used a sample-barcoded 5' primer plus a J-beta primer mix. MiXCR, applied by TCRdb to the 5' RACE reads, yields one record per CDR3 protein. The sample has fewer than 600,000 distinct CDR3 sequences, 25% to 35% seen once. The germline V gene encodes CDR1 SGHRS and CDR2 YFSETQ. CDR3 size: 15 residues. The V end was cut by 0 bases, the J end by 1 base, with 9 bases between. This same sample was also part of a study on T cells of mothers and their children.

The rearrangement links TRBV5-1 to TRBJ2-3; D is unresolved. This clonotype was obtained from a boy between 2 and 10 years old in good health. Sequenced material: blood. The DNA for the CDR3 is TGCGCCAGCAGCTTGGAAACGACGGGCACAGATACGCAGTATTTT. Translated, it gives CASSLETTGTDTQYF.